This TCR beta chain was sequenced for a study of cytomegalovirus exposure and HLA in healthy donors. The PCR employed 60 Vbeta primers together with 13 Jbeta primers. Measured with immunoSEQ multiplex PCR; TCRdb has only the in-frame clones, and not every one. This table holds about 120,000 clones, around three quarters found once. Study-level points and caveats: Researchers reported in a later analysis that a missense DCLRE1C variant was tied to TCR beta V- and J-gene trimming.

This CDR3 region has 13 residues. The germline gives CDR1 MNHEY, CDR2 SVGAGI. V was pared by 6 bases and J by 5 bases, with 2 bases of the junction left unmatched. A word on this clone: Its target is unknown.

The material sequenced was PBMCs. The chain has TRBV6-5 and TRBJ1-5; 9 nucleotides match TRBD1. The clonotype was recovered from a woman in her fifties or sixties in good health and CMV-seronegative. The CDR3 protein is CASSWDRDQPQHF. The DNA for the CDR3 is TGTGCCAGCAGCTGGGACAGGGATCAGCCCCAGCATTTT.